The entry that follows covers one T cell receptor beta chain sequence. Its antigen remains unidentified. Gene names and germline refer to mouse. The CDR3 end falls 1 residue outside the read, so it is completed with the germline J gene. CDR3 sequences, V/J genes, frequencies and template counts came from survey-depth TCRbeta sequencing. Data came from immunoSEQ multiplex PCR; TCRdb stores just in-frame clones and leaves some out. The sample has 7,500 to 9,000 clones, around 43% seen once. CDR1 is SNHLY and CDR2 is FYNGKV in the germline V gene (reference sequence). With 2 bases removed from V and 1 base from J, the gap between germline ends came to 5 bases. The CDR3 sequence is 13 residues long. This specimen belongs to a study of tissue T cells after allogeneic stem cell transplantation. Study outcomes and limitations: Anatomically similar tissues had similar TCR repertoires within each patient. In patients and mice, blood and spleen missed much of tissue repertoire. Across patients, clones rarely overlapped, yet motif clusters were shared tissue-specifically.

Time point here: mouse harvest day 7 after allogeneic transplant. The graft held 10^6 splenic CD5+ T cells and 10^7 T-cell-depleted bone marrow cells. Sample: gut tissue. The receptor was isolated from a female BALB/c mouse given C57BL/6 T cells with graft-versus-host disease after an allogeneic hematopoietic cell transplant. The V call is TRBV3, the J call TRBJ1-1; D remains unclear. The CDR3 spells CASSLRQNTEVFF. CDR3 DNA (partial): TGTGCCAGCAGCTTACGACAAAACACAGAAGTCTTC.